Listed below are T cell receptor beta chains from one sample, sequenced in a study of blood T cell repertoires in COVID-19. The assay was immunoSEQ multiplex PCR, and TCRdb's table has in-frame clones only and misses some. The sample consists of around 270,000 clones, about 89% of them appearing once. The sequencing sample was made of peripheral blood. The source of these receptors is a man younger than 40 with acute or convalescent COVID-19. Both conserved end residues are part of each CDR3. The D gene is left open where the match is weak. Expanded clones are given a class, and other clones once, few, many or no size at all.

V gene	J gene	clone size	D gene	CDR3 DNA	CDR3 protein
TRBV13	TRBJ1-1	.	.	TGTGCCAGCAGCTTAGGTGTCAGTCGGAACACTGAAGCTTTCTTT	CASSLGVSRNTEAFF
TRBV18	TRBJ2-3	.	TRBD1	TGTGCCAGCTCACCGGGACAGGGCCCGACAGATACGCAGTATTTT	CASSPGQGPTDTQYF
TRBV27	TRBJ1-2	.	TRBD1	TGTGCCAGCAGTTCCCAGGACAGGGGCTATGGCTACACCTTC	CASSSQDRGYGYTF
TRBV27	TRBJ1-6	.	TRBD1	TGTGCCACAGGGGGAACGAGCTCCTATAATTCACCCCTCCACTTT	CATGGTSSYNSPLHF
TRBV10-3	TRBJ1-6	few	.	TGTGCCATCAGGGCACCGGGGGGTACATCCTCCTATAATTCACCCCTCCACTTT	CAIRAPGGTSSYNSPLHF
TRBV3-1/TRBV3-2	TRBJ1-2	few	TRBD1	TGTGCCAGCAGCCAATTCGACTACAGGGGTTCCTATGGCTACACCTTC	CASSQFDYRGSYGYTF
TRBV5-1	TRBJ2-4	once	TRBD2	TGCGCCAGCAGAGCGGGGGGGAACTTAGCCAAAAACATTCAGTACTTC	CASRAGGNLAKNIQYF
TRBV6-5	TRBJ2-3	many	.	TGTGCCAGCAGTTCACGCCGCGGGAGCACAGATACGCAGTATTTT	CASSSRRGSTDTQYF
TRBV19	TRBJ1-1	.	.	TGTGCCAGTAGTCGTAGGACGACGGGGGGTACTGAAGCTTTCTTT	CASSRRTTGGTEAFF
TRBV27	TRBJ1-1	.	.	TGTGCCAGCAGTCCGAGATGGGGGAGGGCTAAGGTCACTGAAGCTTTCTTT	CASSPRWGRAKVTEAFF
TRBV4-1	TRBJ1-4	.	TRBD1	TGCGCCAGCAGCCGGCCGGACAGGGGGCGCTATGAAAAACTGTTTTTT	CASSRPDRGRYEKLFF
TRBV7-7	TRBJ2-5	.	.	TGTGCTAGCAGCTTAGACGGAGGGTTGGAGACCCAGTACTTC	CASSLDGGLETQYF
TRBV3-1/TRBV3-2	TRBJ1-2	few	.	TGTGCCAGCATGAGCGGGACCTATGGCTACACCTTC	CASMSGTYGYTF
TRBV28	TRBJ1-4	.	TRBD1	TGTGCCAGCACTCAAGGGGGCAACGAAAAACTGTTTTTT	CASTQGGNEKLFF
TRBV9	TRBJ1-1	.	.	TGTGCCAGCAGCGTCATCCAGGGAACTGAAGCTTTCTTT	CASSVIQGTEAFF
TRBV18	TRBJ2-7	.	.	TGTGCCAGCTCACCCGCGACTAAGTTTTACGAGCAGTACTTC	CASSPATKFYEQYF
TRBV20-1	TRBJ1-5	.	.	TGCAGTGCTAGTCCTTCGGTCCAGCCCCAGCATTTT	CSASPSVQPQHF
TRBV7-6	TRBJ1-2	.	TRBD1	TGTGCCAGCAGCTTGGGAACATTAGGACAGGGTGGGGGCTACACCTTC	CASSLGTLGQGGGYTF
TRBV28	TRBJ2-7	.	TRBD2	TGTGCCAGCAGTTTAGTGGGGGGGACTTACGAGCAGTACTTC	CASSLVGGTYEQYF
TRBV29-1	TRBJ2-3	.	TRBD1	TGCAGCGTTGATGAGGGGGCAGGGGTAACAGATACGCAGTATTTT	CSVDEGAGVTDTQYF
TRBV18	TRBJ1-4	.	.	TGTGCCAGCTCACCACCGACGGGAAGGTACAGTGAAAAACTGTTTTTT	CASSPPTGRYSEKLFF
TRBV2	TRBJ2-7	.	TRBD1	TGTGCCAGCAGTGCGGGGGGCCCGGGACAGGGCCCCTACGAGCAGTACTTC	CASSAGGPGQGPYEQYF
TRBV19	TRBJ2-7	.	.	TGTGCCAGTAGGACACAGGGATCCTACGAGCAGTACTTC	CASRTQGSYEQYF
TRBV28	TRBJ2-5	.	TRBD1	TGTGCCAGCAGTGCCCGGGACAGACAAGAGACCCAGTACTTC	CASSARDRQETQYF
TRBV19	TRBJ2-7	.	.	TGTGCCAGTAGTATCGGTAGCTTCCCCTACGAGCAGTACTTC	CASSIGSFPYEQYF